Presented here are 26 T cell receptor beta chains from one specimen sequenced in a study of monozygotic twins with inflammatory bowel disease. TCRdb re-called the 5' RACE reads and shows each CDR3 protein once, DNA omitted. The table gives about 440,000 distinct CDR3 sequences; the top ten clones make up 2% to 3% of it. Sequenced sample: blood. These receptors came from a human donor with ulcerative colitis or Crohn's disease, or a healthy co-twin of an affected twin (not recorded which).

The V call is TRBV19, the J call TRBJ1-1; TCRdb lists TRBD1, though no DNA is available to test this call. This CDR3 is built from 12 residues. Per the germline V gene, CDR1 is LNHDA and CDR2 is SQIVND (reference sequence). This CDR3 reads CASSIRQGEAFF.

The V call is TRBV28, the J call TRBJ1-4; no DNA is available, so the TRBD1 call from TCRdb remains unchecked. The CDR3 loop spans 15 amino acids. Germline lookup yields CDR1 MDHEN and CDR2 SYDVKM. The CDR3 reads CASSFLGRANEKLFF.

V is TRBV10-3 and J is TRBJ2-3. Germline CDR1 ENHRY, CDR2 SYGVKD. CDR3 length: 12 residues. CDR3 residues: CAISVGTDTQYF.

The chain uses TRBV20-1 and TRBJ2-5; no DNA is available, so the TRBD1 call from TCRdb remains unchecked. This CDR3 comprises 13 residues. Germline CDR1 is DFQATT and CDR2 is SNEGSKA (reference sequence). CDR3 in amino acids: CSAELRGQETQYF.

The chain has TRBV5-1 and TRBJ2-3; TCRdb proposes TRBD1, but this gene call is untestable without DNA. The CDR3 loop spans 14 amino acids. Germline loops: CDR1 SGHRS, CDR2 YFSETQ. Here the CDR3 reads CASSGGGSTDTQYF.

The chain employs TRBV29-1 and TRBJ2-1. The V gene's germline CDR1 is SQVTM and CDR2 ANQGSEA. The CDR3 has 14 amino acids. This CDR3 reads CSAQGRGAYNEQFF.

The V call is TRBV29-1, the J call TRBJ1-2; TCRdb returns TRBD1, unconfirmable since there is no DNA. Germline CDR1 and CDR2: SQVTM and ANQGSEA. The CDR3 is 14 amino acids. CDR3 in amino acids: CSVEDPDREYGYTF. Variable domain in full (rest from reference TRBV29-1 and TRBJ1-2): SAVISQKPSRDICQRGTSLTIQCQVDSQVTMMFWYRQQPGQSLTLIATANQGSEATYESGFVIDKFPISRPNLTFSTLTVSNMSPEDSSIYLCSVEDPDREYGYTFGSGTRLTVV.

The V gene is TRBV19, the J gene TRBJ2-5; TCRdb lists TRBD2, though no DNA is available to test this call. CDR3 size: 15 residues. Germline CDR1 is LNHDA and CDR2 is SQIVND (reference sequence). CDR3 residues: CASSTQLAGSATQYF.

The chain combines TRBV19 with TRBJ2-1; TCRdb's D call of TRBD2 is untestable without DNA. CDR3 length equals 15 residues. Germline CDR1 and CDR2: LNHDA and SQIVND (reference sequence). CDR3 protein: CASKDLAGVYNEQFF.

V usage is TRBV7-2 and J usage is TRBJ1-1. CDR1 is SGHTA, CDR2 FQGNSA, per germline. The CDR3 length is 11 residues. This CDR3 reads CASSLRSEAFF.

This chain joins TRBV19 and TRBJ2-1; TCRdb lists TRBD2, though no DNA is available to test this call. This CDR3 is 14 amino acids long. CDR1 is LNHDA and CDR2 is SQIVND in the germline V gene (reference sequence). The CDR3 region is CASSNSGISNEQFF.

This chain links TRBV5-5 with TRBJ2-5; TCRdb calls TRBD1, which cannot be checked without DNA. This CDR3 comprises 14 residues. CDR1 is SGHKS and CDR2 is YYEKEE in the germline V gene (reference sequence). The CDR3 reads CASRETDRLETQYF.

The V call is TRBV9, the J call TRBJ2-2. The CDR3 totals 14 residues. Germline values: CDR1 SGDLS, CDR2 YYNGEE. The chain's CDR3 is CASSFRTAAGELFF.

The chain has TRBV11-2 and TRBJ2-3; TCRdb picks TRBD2, but there is no DNA to check that call. Per the germline V gene, CDR1 is SGHAT and CDR2 is FQNNGV. This CDR3 has 16 residues. The chain's CDR3 is CASSLQRGAVTDTQYF.

The chain combines TRBV6-5 with TRBJ2-4; with no DNA, the TCRdb D assignment of TRBD1 cannot be verified. Germline V gene lookup returns CDR1 MNHEY and CDR2 SVGAGI. The CDR3 has 18 amino acids. The CDR3 here is CASSFGQGGGLAKNIQYF.

The CDR3 sequence: CASSPDMANTEAFF. The chain employs TRBV18 and TRBJ1-1. Per germline, CDR1 KGHSH and CDR2 LQKENI. The CDR3 covers 14 residues.

This chain joins TRBV7-3 and TRBJ2-1; TCRdb selects TRBD1, and the lack of DNA leaves this call unchecked. The CDR3 is made up of 16 amino acids. Germline V gene lookup returns CDR1 SGHTA and CDR2 FQGTGA. CDR3: CASSLTGGTSYNEQFF.

The V call is TRBV29-1, the J call TRBJ2-2. The CDR3 consists of 12 residues. The germline gives CDR1 SQVTM, CDR2 ANQGSEA. Here the CDR3 reads CSVVGNTGELFF.

J is TRBJ2-1 and V is TRBV14; TCRdb reports TRBD1, a call that lacks DNA to check it against. The length of the CDR3 is 15 residues. CDR1 SGHDN and CDR2 FVKESK come from the germline V gene. The CDR3 is CASSLLSGAYNEQFF.

The genes are TRBV18 and TRBJ2-3; TCRdb picks TRBD1, but there is no DNA to check that call. CDR1 is KGHSH, CDR2 LQKENI, per germline. The CDR3 has 15 residues. The CDR3 sequence is CASSPPPRGTDTQYF.

CDR3 loop: CASSADRPAIYGYTF. The chain has TRBV5-5 and TRBJ1-2; without DNA, the TCRdb call of TRBD1 cannot be checked. Germline V gene data show CDR1 as SGHKS and CDR2 as YYEKEE (reference sequence). CDR3 length equals 15 residues.

This sequence joins TRBV27 and TRBJ2-5; TCRdb proposes TRBD1, but this gene call is untestable without DNA. Looked up from germline, CDR1 is MNHEY and CDR2 is SMNVEV (reference sequence). The CDR3 spans 16 residues. The CDR3 reads CASSTLGRTGGGTQYF.

The chain uses TRBV10-3 and TRBJ1-5; the D call of TRBD1 rests on TCRdb alone, since no DNA is present to check it. This CDR3 has 19 amino acids. CDR1 ENHRY and CDR2 SYGVKD come from the germline V gene. The CDR3 sequence is CAISEGAAGWGASNQPQHF.

The chain combines TRBV30 with TRBJ2-5. This CDR3 has 13 amino acids. The germline gives CDR1 GTSNPN, CDR2 SVGIG (reference sequence). The chain's CDR3 is CAWSELEQETQYF.

The chain uses TRBV5-1 and TRBJ2-5. There are 12 residues in the CDR3. Germline CDR1 is SGHRS and CDR2 is YFSETQ. CDR3 region: CASSLGRETQYF.

The rearrangement uses TRBV6-2 or TRBV6-3 and TRBJ2-5; TCRdb lists TRBD2, though no DNA is available to test this call. CDR1 is MNHEY and CDR2 is SVGEGT in the germline V gene. CDR3 length: 15 residues. The CDR3 sequence: CASSPQGEGQETQYF.